These 13 T cell receptor beta chains share one sample of origin, sequenced in a study of T cell responses to AZD1222 COVID-19 vaccine. This table comes from immunoSEQ multiplex PCR, and its TCRdb copy is limited to in-frame clones, with some not included. The sample consists of 100,000 to 150,000 clones, 90% of them appearing once. The source was peripheral blood, collected on day 0 of AZD1222 vaccination. The receptors derive from an adult in good health.

The chain is built from TRBV2 and TRBJ2-3; D ambiguous. V was shortened by 8 bases and J by 1 base, with 19 bases between the two germline ends. Germline assignment: CDR1 SNHLY and CDR2 FYNNEI. The CDR3 runs to 16 residues. The CDR3 coding sequence is TGTGCCAGCTATAAAGGGCCCGCCCAACGCACAGATACGCAGTATTTT. This codes for CASYKGPAQRTDTQYF. Together with reference TRBV2 and TRBJ2-3, the CDR3 gives the full variable domain: EPEVTQTPSHQVTQMGQEVILRCVPISNHLYFYWYRQILGQKVEFLVSFYNNEISEKSEIFDDQFSVERPDGSNFTLKIRSTKLEDSAMYFCASYKGPAQRTDTQYFGPGTRLTVL.

V and J are TRBV5-1 and TRBJ1-2, with D perhaps matching TRBD1 (6 bases). The CDR3 has 15 residues. The germline V and J ends were trimmed by 0 bases and 8 bases, with 17 bases remaining between them. CDR1 is SGHRS and CDR2 is YFSETQ in the germline V gene. The CDR3 coding sequence is TGCGCCAGCAGCTTGGCCGACTGGGGGGCTGAGGGCTACACCTTC. It specifies CASSLADWGAEGYTF.

This clone came up once. The chain links TRBV28 to TRBJ1-1; 7 nucleotides agree with TRBD1. The CDR3 covers 16 residues. Germline V lookup: CDR1 MDHEN, CDR2 SYDVKM. J lost 0 bases, V lost 1 base, and 5 bases had no gene match. CDR3 sequence reads: CASSLLRDRLNTEAFF. The CDR3 DNA reads as TGTGCCAGCAGTTTATTAAGGGACAGATTGAACACTGAAGCTTTCTTT.

This rearrangement joins TRBV2 to TRBJ1-5; 8 nucleotides align to TRBD1. Trimming took 8 bases from V and 2 from J; bases not matched to a gene: 5. This CDR3 is 14 amino acids long. Germline CDR1 and CDR2: SNHLY and FYNNEI. The CDR3 bases are TGTGCCAGCCAGGACAGGGAAGGCAATCAGCCCCAGCATTTT. The encoded protein is CASQDREGNQPQHF.

This chain links TRBV18 with TRBJ2-1, with TRBD1 as a possible D gene (6 bases). This CDR3 comprises 14 residues. V lost 2 bases to trimming and J lost 14 bases, with 19 bases between them. CDR1 is KGHSH, CDR2 LQKENI, per germline. This CDR3 reads CASSPTSSGTLEFF. CDR3 coding DNA: TGTGCCAGCTCACCAACTTCCTCGGGGACACTGGAGTTCTTC.

The V gene is TRBV10-2, the J gene TRBJ2-1; 8 bases align to TRBD2. V lost 7 bases, J lost 4 bases, and 9 bases stayed unmatched. The CDR3 spans 15 residues. The V gene's germline CDR1 is WSHSY and CDR2 SAAADI. The CDR3, as DNA: TGCGCCAGCACTAAAACCGGGAGGGATTACAATGAGCAGTTCTTC. Amino acid sequence: CASTKTGRDYNEQFF.

The V call is TRBV18, the J call TRBJ2-5; D perhaps matches TRBD2 (6 bases). The CDR3 is 16 amino acids. With 3 bases removed from V and 4 bases from J, the gap between germline ends came to 18 bases. Germline values: CDR1 KGHSH, CDR2 LQKENI. CDR3: CASSPPERVGTETQYF. The CDR3 coding sequence is TGTGCCAGCTCACCCCCCGAGCGGGTTGGAACAGAGACCCAGTACTTC.

The chain's CDR3 is CASSVALASSNEQFF. The CDR3, as DNA: TGTGCCAGCAGCGTAGCTCTGGCTAGCAGCAATGAGCAGTTCTTC. This chain uses TRBV9 with TRBJ2-1; TRBD2 might be the D (5 bases). The CDR3 loop spans 15 amino acids. In germline, CDR1 is SGDLS, CDR2 YYNGEE. Trimming took 0 bases from V and 6 from J, leaving 13 bases between them.

The table lists this clone with a count of one. The genes are TRBV6-5 and TRBJ1-2, with D possibly TRBD1 on 6 matching bases. The V and J ends lost 4 bases and 2 bases respectively, with 14 bases between them. The CDR3 covers 15 residues. Germline-derived CDR1 and CDR2 are MNHEY and SVGAGI. The CDR3: CASSLQRDTNYGYTF. The CDR3 coding sequence is TGTGCCAGCAGTTTACAGCGGGACACCAACTATGGCTACACCTTC.

This chain connects TRBV12-3 or TRBV12-4 to TRBJ1-2; D call uncertain. CDR3 size: 13 residues. V was clipped by 3 bases and J by 8 bases, with 13 bases between them. CDR3: CASSFRGRPGYTF. As DNA, the CDR3 is TGTGCCAGCAGTTTTCGAGGACGCCCCGGCTACACCTTC.

This chain uses TRBV6-1 with TRBJ2-1, with D unresolved. This CDR3 is 12 amino acids long. Germline CDR1 MNHNS, CDR2 SASEGT. Trimming cost V 0 bases and J 6 bases, with 3 bases left between them. The CDR3 is CASSEASNEQFF. The CDR3 DNA sequence: TGTGCCAGCAGTGAAGCGTCCAATGAGCAGTTCTTC.

This chain links TRBV25-1 with TRBJ2-7; D tentatively fits TRBD1 or TRBD2 (5 bases each). Per germline, CDR1 MGHDK and CDR2 SYGVNS. Between the trimmed V and J ends, which lost 3 bases and 2 bases, there was a span of 14 bases. This CDR3 spans 15 amino acids. This CDR3 reads CASSDPRQGPYEQYF. Here the CDR3 DNA reads TGTGCCAGCAGTGACCCCCGGCAGGGACCCTACGAGCAGTACTTC.

This chain links TRBV6-1 with TRBJ1-5; TRBD1 is a possible D gene (6 bases). V lost 1 base and J lost 6, with 19 bases in between. This CDR3 has 17 amino acids. Germline loops: CDR1 MNHNS, CDR2 SASEGT. The CDR3 coding sequence is TGTGCCAGCAGTGAAGAGAGAGGGCAGGGGACGGGTCAGCCCCAGCATTTT. It encodes CASSEERGQGTGQPQHF.